A single T cell receptor (beta chain) is shown here with its context. This specimen comes from a study of CD8+ T cells in alopecia areata. Following RNA extraction, reverse transcription yielded cDNA that acted as the sequencing template. Generated by immunoSEQ multiplex PCR, the TCRdb table keeps only in-frame clones and is missing some. This repertoire shows fewer than 250,000 clones, about three fifths found once; its top ten account for approximately 1%. The CDR3 is 13 amino acids. Per the germline V gene, CDR1 is SQVTM and CDR2 is ANQGSEA. Trimming removed 4 bases from V and 4 bases from J, with 13 bases in between. Treatment given: oral pan-JAK inhibitor, 5-10 mg twice daily.

This TCR was recovered from a human donor with alopecia areata. Material: CD4+ T cells sorted from blood, obtained at week 24, from a patient treated with tofacitinib. The gene calls are TRBV29-1 and TRBJ1-1, with D possibly TRBD1 on 5 matching bases. CDR3 amino acids: CSVGGVVGTEAFF. The CDR3 DNA sequence: TGCAGCGTTGGGGGGGTCGTGGGCACTGAAGCTTTCTTT. Complete variable domain (other parts from reference TRBV29-1 and TRBJ1-1): SAVISQKPSRDICQRGTSLTIQCQVDSQVTMMFWYRQQPGQSLTLIATANQGSEATYESGFVIDKFPISRPNLTFSTLTVSNMSPEDSSIYLCSVGGVVGTEAFFGQGTRLTVV.